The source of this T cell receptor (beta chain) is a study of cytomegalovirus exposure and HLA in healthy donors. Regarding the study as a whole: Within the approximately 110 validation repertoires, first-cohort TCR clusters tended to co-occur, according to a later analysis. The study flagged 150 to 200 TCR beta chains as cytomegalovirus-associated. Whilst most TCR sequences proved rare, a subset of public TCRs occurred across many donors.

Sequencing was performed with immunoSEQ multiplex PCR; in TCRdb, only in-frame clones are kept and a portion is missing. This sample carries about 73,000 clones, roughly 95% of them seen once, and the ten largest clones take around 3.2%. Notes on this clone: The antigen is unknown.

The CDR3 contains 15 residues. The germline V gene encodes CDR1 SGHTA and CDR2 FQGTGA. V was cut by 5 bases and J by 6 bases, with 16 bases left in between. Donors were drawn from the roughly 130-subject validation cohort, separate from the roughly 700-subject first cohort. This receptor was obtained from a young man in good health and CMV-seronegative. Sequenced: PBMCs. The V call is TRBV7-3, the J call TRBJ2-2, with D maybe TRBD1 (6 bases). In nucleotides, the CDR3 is TGTGCCAGCAGCCCGGACAGCATTGAATCCGGGGAGCTGTTTTTT. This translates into CASSPDSIESGELFF.